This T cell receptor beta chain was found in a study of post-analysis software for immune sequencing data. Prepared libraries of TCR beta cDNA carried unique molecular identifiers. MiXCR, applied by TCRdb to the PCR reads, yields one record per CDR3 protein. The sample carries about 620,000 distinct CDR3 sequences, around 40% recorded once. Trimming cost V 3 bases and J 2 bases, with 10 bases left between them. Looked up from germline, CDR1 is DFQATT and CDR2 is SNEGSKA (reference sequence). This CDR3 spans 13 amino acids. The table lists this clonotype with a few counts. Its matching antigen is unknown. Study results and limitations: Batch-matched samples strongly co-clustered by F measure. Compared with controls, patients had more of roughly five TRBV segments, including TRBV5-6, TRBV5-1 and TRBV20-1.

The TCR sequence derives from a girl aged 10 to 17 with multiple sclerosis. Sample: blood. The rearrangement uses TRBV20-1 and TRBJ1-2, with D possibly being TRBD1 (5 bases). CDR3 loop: CSASSQGNYGYTF. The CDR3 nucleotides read TGCAGTGCTAGTAGTCAGGGCAACTATGGCTACACCTTC.